This T cell receptor beta chain is drawn from a study of blood T cell repertoires in COVID-19. The table came from immunoSEQ multiplex PCR; TCRdb's copy has only in-frame clones and leaves some out. The sample shows some 90,000 clones, roughly 80% of them seen only once. The specimen was peripheral blood. The clonotype comes from a man aged 60 to 69 with acute or convalescent COVID-19.

This chain's CDR3 is CASSQLAGAYNEQFF. The CDR3 bases are TGCGCCAGCAGCCAGCTAGCGGGGGCCTACAATGAGCAGTTCTTC. This chain connects TRBV4-3 to TRBJ2-1, with 10 nucleotides matching TRBD2. The CDR3 is made up of 15 amino acids. Germline lookup yields CDR1 LGHNA and CDR2 YSLEER. V lost 3 bases to trimming and J lost 2 bases; unmatched junction nucleotides: 1.